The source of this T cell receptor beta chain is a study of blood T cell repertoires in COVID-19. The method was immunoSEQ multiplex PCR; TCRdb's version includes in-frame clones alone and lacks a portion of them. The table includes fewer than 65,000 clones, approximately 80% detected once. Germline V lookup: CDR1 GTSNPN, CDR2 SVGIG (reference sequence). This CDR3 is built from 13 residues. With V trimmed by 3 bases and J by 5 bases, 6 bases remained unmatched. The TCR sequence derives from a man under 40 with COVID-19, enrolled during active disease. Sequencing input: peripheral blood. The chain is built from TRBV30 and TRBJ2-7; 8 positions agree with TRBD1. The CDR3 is CAWSGQGFHEQYF. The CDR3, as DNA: TGTGCCTGGAGCGGACAGGGTTTCCACGAGCAGTACTTC.